These 10 T cell receptor beta chains were sequenced from one sample in a study of OX40 agonist ivuxolimab in advanced cancers. TCRdb's copy holds only in-frame clones and misses some; the assay was immunoSEQ multiplex PCR. In the table there are about 54,000 clones, around 88% of which are singletons. Sequencing was performed on CD4+ or CD8+ T cells sorted from blood, taken in a trial of the OX40 agonist ivuxolimab. These receptors originate from an adult with an advanced solid tumor such as melanoma, head and neck, liver or kidney cancer.

The chain carries TRBV6-5 and TRBJ2-1; D may be TRBD2 (5 bases). The germline V gene encodes CDR1 MNHEY and CDR2 SVGAGI. Trimming shortened V by 8 bases and J by 7 bases, and 21 bases separated the two germline ends. This CDR3 has 15 amino acids. In DNA form, the CDR3 reads TGTGCCAGCGGCCAAACTAGTCATTTTCAGAATGAGCAGTTCTTC. It specifies CASGQTSHFQNEQFF.

The chain has TRBV20-1 and TRBJ2-3; D uncertain. Trimming shortened V by 5 bases and J by 7 bases, and 10 bases separated the two germline ends. This CDR3 comprises 11 residues. From germline, CDR1 is DFQATT and CDR2 SNEGSKA (reference sequence). CDR3 sequence reads: CSAPHRYTQYF. The CDR3 nucleotides read TGCAGTGCTCCCCATAGGTATACGCAGTATTTT.

Details on this clone: At one of its ends the junction is not consistent with the germline gene, which may arise from a read error. The chain is built from TRBV5-1 and TRBJ2-2; D perhaps matches TRBD2 (6 bases). Germline lookup yields CDR1 SGHRS and CDR2 YFSETQ. CDR3 length: 17 residues. In DNA, the CDR3 is TGCGCCAGCAGTTTGGCCCTGGGGGGTGCGAACACCGGGGAGCTGTTTTTT. It specifies CASSLALGGANTGELFF. The variable domain in full, completed from reference TRBV5-1 and TRBJ2-2, reads KAGVTQTPRYLIKTRGQQVTLSCSPISGHRSVSWYQQTPGQGLQFLFEYFSETQRNKGNFPGRFSGRQFSNSRSEMNVSTLELGDSALYLCASSLALGGANTGELFFGEGSRLTVL.

The chain uses TRBV7-8 and TRBJ2-2, with TRBD2 matching over 7 bases. CDR1 and CDR2 (germline): SGHVS, FQNEAQ. The CDR3 extends over 16 amino acids. V was pared by 5 bases and J by 2 bases, with 8 bases of the junction left unmatched. The CDR3 nucleotides read TGTGCCAGCAGCAGAGCGGGACTACCTAACACCGGGGAGCTGTTTTTT. Translating it yields CASSRAGLPNTGELFF.

Notes on this clone: Other DNA sequences of this sample code for an identical CDR3. This chain connects TRBV5-1 to TRBJ2-1; 8 positions match TRBD2. The CDR3 spans 14 residues. V lost 1 base and J lost 7; bases outside the gene matches: 4. Germline assignment: CDR1 SGHRS and CDR2 YFSETQ. The CDR3 loop is CASSLSGGGNEQFF. In DNA, the CDR3 is TGCGCCAGCAGCTTGAGCGGGGGCGGGAATGAGCAGTTCTTC.

DNA for the CDR3: TGTGCCAGCACCTTCTTCAATCAGCCCCAGCATTTT. It encodes CASTFFNQPQHF. The chain has TRBV28 and TRBJ1-5; D unresolved. The V gene's germline CDR1 is MDHEN and CDR2 SYDVKM. The CDR3 extends over 12 amino acids. V gave up 7 bases and J gave up 3 bases, with 7 bases separating them.

J is TRBJ2-3 and V is TRBV9; a weak D match, TRBD2 (6 bases). CDR3 length: 15 residues. Germline lookup yields CDR1 SGDLS and CDR2 YYNGEE. V was clipped by 3 bases and J by 0 bases, with 11 bases between them. The CDR3 DNA reads as TGTGCCAGCAGCGCGGCGGGGTCTAGCACAGATACGCAGTATTTT. It translates to CASSAAGSSTDTQYF.

J is TRBJ2-5 and V is TRBV4-1; possible D gene TRBD2, 6 bases. The germline V gene encodes CDR1 MGHRA and CDR2 YSYEKL. This CDR3 is built from 16 residues. Trimming stripped 0 bases from V and 4 bases from J, with 15 bases between. CDR3 loop: CASSQEGGGLGETQYF. The DNA of the CDR3 is TGCGCCAGCAGCCAAGAGGGGGGTGGTTTGGGAGAGACCCAGTACTTC.

This sequence joins TRBV10-3 and TRBJ1-2, with 9 positions matching TRBD1. CDR1 ENHRY and CDR2 SYGVKD come from the germline V gene. The length of the CDR3 is 15 residues. V shed 3 bases, J shed 1 base, and the junction held 3 bases outside the gene matches. In DNA form, the CDR3 reads TGTGCCATCAGTGAATCGGGACAGGGTAACTATGGCTACACCTTC. It translates to CAISESGQGNYGYTF.

The chain carries TRBV7-3 and TRBJ2-7, with D perhaps matching TRBD1 (5 bases). The germline V and J ends were trimmed by 3 bases and 3 bases, with 9 bases remaining between them. Germline assignment: CDR1 SGHTA and CDR2 FQGTGA. The CDR3 runs to 13 residues. The CDR3 DNA follows: TGTGCCAGCAGCTTCGGACAAGACTACGAGCAGTACTTC. Protein: CASSFGQDYEQYF.